The 8 T cell receptor beta chains below all came from one sample that was sequenced in a study of metastatic and nonmetastatic thyroid tumors. MiXCR was used by TCRdb to re-call the PCR reads. Found here are roughly 25,000 clones, around 13% of them singletons; the top ten hold nearly 5%. Every patient underwent thyroid surgery untreated. The sequenced sample consisted of blood. The receptor set was obtained from a female donor with papillary thyroid cancer or a benign thyroid nodule (not recorded which). Some clones in this sample may be carry-over from other donors' samples.

This clone was seen at least ten times. The J gene is TRBJ2-1, the V gene TRBV27, with 11 bases fitting TRBD2. There are 16 residues in the CDR3. CDR1 and CDR2 from the germline V gene are MNHEY and SMNVEV (reference sequence). V dropped 6 bases and J dropped 4; count of bases not matched to a gene: 8. CDR3 protein: CASRTRLAGPYNEQFF. The CDR3 nucleotides are TGTGCCAGCAGGACTAGACTAGCGGGACCATACAATGAGCAGTTCTTC.

The rearrangement links TRBV5-1 to TRBJ2-7; D might be TRBD1 (5 bases). The CDR3 length is 14 residues. V was pared by 2 bases and J by 2 bases, with 11 bases between. CDR1 is SGHRS, CDR2 YFSETQ, per germline. In nucleotides, the CDR3 is TGCGCCAGCAGCTTTAACAGGTTCACCTACGAGCAGTACTTC. Encoded protein: CASSFNRFTYEQYF.

The table lists this clone with many counts. The V call is TRBV12-3 or TRBV12-4, the J call TRBJ2-1, with a possible D match to TRBD2 (5 bases). The CDR3 totals 15 residues. V lost 6 bases and J lost 0, with 12 bases in between. CDR3 DNA sequence: TGTGCCAGCAGCACAGACCGGGGCTCCTACAATGAGCAGTTCTTC. Its protein product is CASSTDRGSYNEQFF.

This clone was recorded at least ten times. This chain joins TRBV2 and TRBJ2-6; D remains ambiguous. CDR1 SNHLY and CDR2 FYNNEI come from the germline V gene. The CDR3 is 8 amino acids. V shed 8 bases and J shed 19 bases, with 9 bases lying between them. CDR3: CASGVATF. The CDR3, as DNA: TGTGCCAGCGGGGTAGCAACTTTC.

This clone was counted ten times or more. The rearrangement links TRBV20-1 to TRBJ2-5; TRBD2 aligns across 10 bases. The junction had 8 bases not matched to a gene; V was cut back by 3 bases and J by 4 bases. The V gene's germline CDR1 is DFQATT and CDR2 SNEGSKA (reference sequence). The CDR3 length is 15 residues. CDR3 coding DNA: TGCAGTGCTAGTGCTAGCGGGAGCGCGGGAGAGACCCAGTACTTC. Encoded protein: CSASASGSAGETQYF.

Comments on this clone: A much larger clone is a single base away; this may be a read error. The chain is built from TRBV15 and TRBJ1-5; no definite D call. CDR3 length: 12 residues. The germline V gene has CDR1 LNHNV and CDR2 YYDKDF (reference sequence). Here the CDR3 reads CATSGDSQPQHF. The DNA of the CDR3 is TGTGCCACCAGCGGAGATTCCCAGCCCCAGCATTTT.

This clone was detected ten times or more. This chain joins TRBV30 and TRBJ2-5; unclear D gene. The CDR3 extends over 12 amino acids. From germline, CDR1 is GTSNPN and CDR2 SVGIG (reference sequence). V shed 2 bases and J shed 5 bases, with 9 bases lying between them. The CDR3 DNA reads TGTGCCTGGAGTCCCCTCGGGGAGACCCAGTACTTC. It translates to CAWSPLGETQYF.

This clone was observed at least ten times. The chain uses TRBV4-1 and TRBJ1-2, with 7 bases fitting TRBD1. The CDR3 loop spans 15 amino acids. With 3 bases clipped from V and 5 bases from J, the junction kept 9 bases outside the gene matches. Germline loops: CDR1 MGHRA, CDR2 YSYEKL. The CDR3 protein is CASSQIQGERYGYTF. In DNA form, the CDR3 reads TGCGCCAGCAGCCAGATTCAGGGGGAACGGTATGGCTACACCTTC.